Listed here is a single T cell receptor beta chain. This record belongs to a study of control samples from healthy donors and cancer patients. V lost 0 bases to trimming and J lost 0 bases, with 7 bases between them. Germline V gene lookup returns CDR1 SGDLS and CDR2 YYNGEE. The CDR3 has 14 residues. This table comes from immunoSEQ multiplex PCR, and its TCRdb copy is limited to in-frame clones, with some not included. The repertoire has about 55,000 clones, 88% of them found once; the top ten carry roughly 3.8%. Sequencing was done on a sample of blood. The rearrangement joins TRBV9 to TRBJ2-7; the D is unclear. The receptor was derived from a man in his fifties in good health. The CDR3 DNA reads as TGTGCCAGCAGCGTAGGGGCGGACTCCTACGAGCAGTACTTC. Protein: CASSVGADSYEQYF. The full variable domain, its missing parts supplied by reference TRBV9 and TRBJ2-7, is DSGVTQTPKHLITATGQRVTLRCSPRSGDLSVYWYQQSLDQGLQFLIQYYNGEERAKGNILERFSAQQFPDLHSELNLSSLELGDSALYFCASSVGADSYEQYFGPGTRLTVT.